This TCR beta chain was retrieved from a study of T cell responses to AZD1222 COVID-19 vaccine. On the study more broadly: Second-dose timings of about 4 or about 12 weeks were pooled. General observations from the study: Repertoire samples came only from after the peak T cell response.

Some clones are missing from TCRdb's copy, which holds only in-frame ones; the method was immunoSEQ multiplex PCR. This table holds tens of thousands of clones, about 90% found once. The length of the CDR3 is 14 residues. Germline CDR1 GTSNPN, CDR2 SVGIG (reference sequence). V was shortened by 1 base and J by 2 bases, with 11 bases between the two germline ends. A note on this clone: No antigen is known for it.

The chain recombines TRBV30 with TRBJ1-2; D call uncertain. This receptor was obtained from an adult in good health. This material consisted of peripheral blood, taken on day 0 of AZD1222 vaccination. The CDR3 DNA sequence: TGTGCCTGGAGTGCAACTGCTCTAAACTATGGCTACACCTTC. It translates to CAWSATALNYGYTF.